These 26 T cell receptor beta chains were all obtained from the same sample, sequenced in a study of shared clonotypes between healthy human individuals. TCRdb keeps only in-frame clones here, not all; method: immunoSEQ multiplex PCR. The sample includes over 850,000 clones, 75% to 80% of them seen just once. Material: memory CD4+ T cells from PBMCs. As for subset: CD45RA-negative fraction. These receptor sequences come from a man aged 18 to 35 in good health. Some clones in this sample may be carry-over from other donors' samples.

In the case of this clone: One junction end disagrees with the germline gene, perhaps due to a read error. The V gene is TRBV6-5, the J gene TRBJ2-5, with D uncertain. The CDR3 is made up of 15 amino acids. In germline, CDR1 is MNHEY, CDR2 SVGAGI. CDR3 in amino acids: CAAVTRSQTQEAQYF. CDR3 DNA sequence: TGTGCAGCAGTTACTCGAAGTCAGACCCAAGAGGCCCAGTACTTC.

CDR3 DNA: TGTGCCATCAGTGTAACTAGCGGTGAGCAGTTCTTC. Protein sequence: CAISVTSGEQFF. The rearrangement links TRBV10-3 to TRBJ2-1; 8 positions match TRBD2. Per germline, CDR1 ENHRY and CDR2 SYGVKD. With V trimmed by 4 bases and J by 9 bases, 2 bases remained unmatched. This CDR3 is 12 amino acids long.

This clone was recorded a few times. This chain connects TRBV9 to TRBJ1-5; D is undetermined. V lost 3 bases to trimming and J lost 2 bases, with 18 bases between them. This CDR3 is built from 17 residues. Per the germline V gene, CDR1 is SGDLS and CDR2 is YYNGEE. The CDR3 here is CASSAPWTQLGNQPQHF. CDR3 DNA: TGTGCCAGCAGCGCGCCTTGGACTCAGCTGGGCAATCAGCCCCAGCATTTT.

The chain couples TRBV7-6 to TRBJ2-7; 7 bases fit TRBD2. The germline V gene encodes CDR1 SGHVS and CDR2 FNYEAQ. Trimming removed 1 base from V and 3 bases from J; junction bases left unmatched: 9. This CDR3 has 16 amino acids. The CDR3 coding sequence is TGTGCCAGCAGCTTAGGTGCTCTAGCGGAGGACTACGAGCAGTACTTC. Translated, it gives CASSLGALAEDYEQYF.

This sequence joins TRBV15 and TRBJ1-3; no reliable D call. Germline V gene data show CDR1 as LNHNV and CDR2 as YYDKDF (reference sequence). V was clipped by 0 bases and J by 2 bases, with 8 bases between them. The CDR3 is 15 amino acids. CDR3 loop: CATSRERAAGNTIYF. The CDR3 bases are TGTGCCACCAGCAGAGAAAGGGCAGCTGGAAACACCATATATTTT. Together with reference TRBV15 and TRBJ1-3, the CDR3 gives the full variable domain: DAMVIQNPRYQVTQFGKPVTLSCSQTLNHNVMYWYQQKSSQAPKLLFHYYDKDFNNEADTPDNFQSRRPNTSFCFLDIRSPGLGDTAMYLCATSRERAAGNTIYFGEGSWLTVV.

The chain combines TRBV5-6 with TRBJ1-5; D gene uncertain. The CDR3 is 13 residues long. Germline-derived CDR1 and CDR2 are SGHDT and YYEEEE. Between the trimmed V and J ends, which lost 0 bases and 9 bases, there was a span of 10 bases. The CDR3 nucleotides read TGTGCCAGCAGCTTGGGGGTTCCCGGGCCCCAGCATTTT. The encoded protein is CASSLGVPGPQHF.

The chain employs TRBV4-1 and TRBJ2-1; TRBD2 aligns across 10 bases. This CDR3 is built from 16 residues. The V and J ends lost 1 base and 7 bases, in that order; junction bases with no gene match: 7. Germline V gene sequence: CDR1 MGHRA, CDR2 YSYEKL. The CDR3 is CASSQGAGGPRNEQFF. CDR3 in DNA: TGCGCCAGCAGCCAAGGAGCGGGAGGGCCTCGGAATGAGCAGTTCTTC.

The chain uses TRBV7-9 and TRBJ2-1, with 11 positions matching TRBD2. The germline gives CDR1 SEHNR, CDR2 FQNEAQ (reference sequence). With 5 bases clipped from V and 8 bases from J, the junction kept 14 bases outside the gene matches. The CDR3 totals 17 residues. CDR3 region: CASSARITSGSTDEQFF. For the CDR3, the DNA is TGTGCCAGCAGCGCCCGAATTACTAGCGGGAGTACGGATGAGCAGTTCTTC.

This sequence joins TRBV6-1 and TRBJ2-7; either TRBD1 or TRBD2 may supply D (5 bases each). Germline lookup yields CDR1 MNHNS and CDR2 SASEGT. The V end lost 0 bases, the J end lost 3 bases, and 24 bases lay between the germline ends. The CDR3 loop spans 19 amino acids. The DNA for the CDR3 is TGTGCCAGCAGTGAAGCGCGAGTTCAAGGGATGGGACCAATCTACGAGCAGTACTTC. Amino acids: CASSEARVQGMGPIYEQYF.

Points on this clone: A read error is possible here, since a much larger clone lies one base away. The CDR3 DNA is TGTGCCAGCAGCTTAATCTACGAGCAGTACTTC. Residues: CASSLIYEQYF. V and J are TRBV11-2 and TRBJ2-7, with D unresolved. In germline, CDR1 is SGHAT, CDR2 FQNNGV. V was shortened by 2 bases and J by 3 bases, with 2 bases between the two germline ends. The CDR3 contains 11 residues.

This rearrangement joins TRBV7-8 to TRBJ2-1; perhaps TRBD2 as D (6 bases). Germline CDR1 SGHVS, CDR2 FQNEAQ. This CDR3 has 15 amino acids. Trimming took 5 bases from V and 6 from J, leaving 17 bases between them. In nucleotides, the CDR3 is TGTGCCAGCAGCCCTAGGAGGGGTTGGGGCAATGAGCAGTTCTTC. This codes for CASSPRRGWGNEQFF. Full variable domain (remainder filled in from reference TRBV7-8 and TRBJ2-1): GAGVSQSPRYKVAKRGQDVALRCDPISGHVSLFWYQQALGQGPEFLTYFQNEAQLDKSGLPSDRFFAERPEGSVSTLKIQRTQQEDSAVYLCASSPRRGWGNEQFFGPGTRLTVL.

J is TRBJ2-1 and V is TRBV2; D call uncertain. Per the germline V gene, CDR1 is SNHLY and CDR2 is FYNNEI. CDR3 size: 11 residues. Trimming stripped 3 bases from V and 7 bases from J, with 4 bases between. The DNA of the CDR3 is TGTGCCAGCAGTGACGAGAATGAGCAGTTCTTC. Amino acid sequence: CASSDENEQFF.

V is TRBV5-1 and J is TRBJ2-7; 10 positions agree with TRBD2. The CDR3 covers 14 residues. With V trimmed by 3 bases and J by 2 bases, 2 bases remained unmatched. The germline V gene has CDR1 SGHRS and CDR2 YFSETQ. This chain's CDR3 is CASSWGTSAYEQYF. The CDR3 DNA sequence: TGCGCCAGCAGCTGGGGGACTAGCGCCTACGAGCAGTACTTC.

The chain is built from TRBV6-6 and TRBJ2-3; 11 bases align to TRBD2. V lost 2 bases and J lost 5; bases outside the gene matches: 3. This CDR3 contains 15 residues. Per the germline V gene, CDR1 is MNHNY and CDR2 is SVGAGI (reference sequence). For the CDR3, the DNA is TGTGCCAGCAGTTACCCAGGGACTAGCGGAGATACGCAGTATTTT. It is translated as CASSYPGTSGDTQYF.

There are a few counts of this clone. This chain joins TRBV11-2 and TRBJ2-1; a possible D gene is TRBD2 (5 bases). CDR1 and CDR2 (germline): SGHAT, FQNNGV. This CDR3 is 13 amino acids long. Trimming removed 1 base from V and 6 bases from J, with 7 bases in between. This chain's CDR3 is CASSLALANEQFF. The CDR3 DNA reads TGTGCCAGCAGCTTAGCCCTAGCCAATGAGCAGTTCTTC.

This chain links TRBV6-4 with TRBJ2-7; 13 positions agree with TRBD2. The CDR3 extends over 15 amino acids. With 7 bases clipped from V and 4 bases from J, the junction kept 7 bases outside the gene matches. The germline V gene encodes CDR1 MRHNA and CDR2 SNTAGT. CDR3 protein: CASKTTSGRWYEQYF. CDR3 nucleotide sequence: TGTGCCAGCAAAACGACTAGCGGGAGGTGGTACGAGCAGTACTTC.

The chain employs TRBV7-8 and TRBJ2-5, with TRBD1 as a possible D gene (5 bases). V gave up 5 bases and J gave up 1 base, with 14 bases separating them. CDR1 and CDR2 (germline): SGHVS, FQNEAQ. The CDR3 length is 15 residues. The chain's CDR3 is CASSIGLGPQETQYF. The CDR3 DNA reads as TGTGCCAGCAGCATTGGGTTGGGGCCCCAAGAGACCCAGTACTTC.

The chain is built from TRBV28 and TRBJ1-2; 7 bases map to TRBD1. The germline CDR1 and CDR2 sequences are MDHEN and SYDVKM. There are 13 residues in the CDR3. V was clipped by 6 bases and J by 3 bases; unmatched bases: 4. The chain's CDR3 is CASRPQGHYGYTF. The CDR3 DNA follows: TGTGCCAGCAGGCCACAGGGGCACTATGGCTACACCTTC.

The chain employs TRBV18 and TRBJ2-5, with 8 positions matching TRBD2. The CDR3 loop spans 15 amino acids. CDR1 is KGHSH and CDR2 is LQKENI in the germline V gene. V lost 1 base to trimming and J lost 4 bases; unmatched junction nucleotides: 5. The CDR3: CASSPRSAGGETQYF. The CDR3 DNA follows: TGTGCCAGCTCACCACGATCGGCGGGAGGAGAGACCCAGTACTTC.

This clone showed up just a few times. The genes are TRBV9 and TRBJ1-1, with D tentatively TRBD1 (6 bases). CDR1 is SGDLS, CDR2 YYNGEE, per germline. V was pared by 5 bases and J by 11 bases, with 19 bases between. The CDR3 is 13 amino acids. This CDR3 reads CASRPTGPLKAFF. Here the CDR3 DNA reads TGTGCCAGCAGGCCTACAGGGCCCTTGAAGGCTTTCTTT.

This chain uses TRBV6-1 with TRBJ2-5; D ambiguous. This CDR3 is built from 12 residues. V lost 4 bases, J lost 5 bases, and 8 bases lay in between. The germline V gene has CDR1 MNHNS and CDR2 SASEGT. The CDR3 DNA sequence: TGTGCCAGCAGTGGGGCCCTGGAGACCCAGTACTTC. Protein product: CASSGALETQYF.

The chain couples TRBV6-1 to TRBJ1-4, with D possibly being TRBD1 (6 bases). V was pared by 7 bases and J by 3 bases, with 15 bases between. The CDR3 length is 15 residues. Germline CDR1 reads MNHNS; CDR2 reads SASEGT. The CDR3 nucleotides read TGTGCCAGCACGAGGGGGGACATAGCTAATGAAAAACTGTTTTTT. It is translated as CASTRGDIANEKLFF.

As regards this clone: A read error is the likely source, as a far larger clone sits one nucleotide away. Other DNA sequences in the sample encode the same CDR3. J is TRBJ2-5 and V is TRBV7-9; D unclear. This CDR3 spans 15 amino acids. CDR1 is SEHNR, CDR2 FQNEAQ, per germline (reference sequence). The CDR3 spells CASSLALGRQETQYF. The CDR3, as DNA: TGTGCCAGTAGCTTAGCATTGGGTAGACAAGAGACCCAGTACTTC.

CDR3 DNA: TGTGCCAGCAGCTTGGGACGGACTAGCGGGACCTCCTACGAGCAGTACTTC. It yields the protein CASSLGRTSGTSYEQYF. This chain links TRBV5-4 with TRBJ2-7, with 12 bases identical to TRBD2. V was clipped by 0 bases and J by 0 bases; unmatched bases: 4. In germline, CDR1 is SGHNT, CDR2 YYREEE (reference sequence). This CDR3 spans 17 amino acids. Using reference TRBV5-4 and TRBJ2-7 for the parts outside the CDR3, the full variable domain is ETGVTQSPTHLIKTRGQQVTLRCSSQSGHNTVSWYQQALGQGPQFIFQYYREEENGRGNFPPRFSGLQFPNYSSELNVNALELDDSALYLCASSLGRTSGTSYEQYFGPGTRLTVT.

The chain recombines TRBV5-1 with TRBJ1-1; unclear D gene. V lost 6 bases, J lost 1 base, and 13 bases lay in between. The CDR3 totals 14 residues. Per the germline V gene, CDR1 is SGHRS and CDR2 is YFSETQ. The CDR3 protein is CASKSANKNTEAFF. In nucleotides, the CDR3 is TGCGCCAGCAAGAGCGCGAATAAGAACACTGAAGCTTTCTTT. The full variable domain, its missing parts supplied by reference TRBV5-1 and TRBJ1-1, is KAGVTQTPRYLIKTRGQQVTLSCSPISGHRSVSWYQQTPGQGLQFLFEYFSETQRNKGNFPGRFSGRQFSNSRSEMNVSTLELGDSALYLCASKSANKNTEAFFGQGTRLTVV.

V is TRBV28 and J is TRBJ2-3; D gene uncertain. Germline CDR1 is MDHEN and CDR2 is SYDVKM. V shed 6 bases and J shed 1 base, with 2 bases lying between them. The CDR3 covers 11 residues. Here the CDR3 reads CASRRTDTQYF. CDR3 DNA sequence: TGTGCCAGCAGACGCACAGATACGCAGTATTTT. The variable domain in full, with the rest retrieved from reference TRBV28 and TRBJ2-3, is DVKVTQSSRYLVKRTGEKVFLECVQDMDHENMFWYRQDPGLGLRLIYFSYDVKMKEKGDIPEGYSVSREKKERFSLILESASTNQTSMYLCASRRTDTQYFGPGTRLTVL.